These 25 T cell receptor beta chains originate from one sample sequenced in a study of T-cell reconstitution after alpha-beta-depleted transplantation in children (dated by TCRdb to between 2015 and 2016). Libraries were constructed by PCR. TCRdb records Illumina HiSeq 2500 as the sequencer. TCR libraries were prepared with molecular barcoding, using unique molecular identifiers to normalize TCRbeta repertoire quantification. The public reads were reprocessed in TCRdb via fastp at Q25 and MiXCR, keeping in-frame beta chains. Rows with a matching CDR3 protein are joined into one entry that keeps the most common DNA and genes. This sample lists roughly 500,000 distinct CDR3 sequences; around a third were detected once. The ten most abundant clones make up 2% to 3% of the sample. Here the sequenced sample was PBMCs from the stem cell graft donor, taken from the stem cell graft. The source is a human donor who donated a stem cell graft to a child with aplastic anemia.

V gene TRBV6-1 combines with J gene TRBJ1-2, with D perhaps TRBD1 (6 bases). The CDR3 length is 16 residues. V was pared by 6 bases and J by 2 bases, with 19 bases between. Germline lookup yields CDR1 MNHNS and CDR2 SASEGT. The chain's CDR3 is CASRSTGLTANYGYTF. CDR3 sequence (DNA): TGTGCCAGCAGATCGACAGGACTCACGGCGAACTATGGCTACACCTTC.

V is TRBV29-1 and J is TRBJ2-3; D remains ambiguous. Trimming took 1 base from V and 0 from J, leaving 5 bases between them. The CDR3 runs 13 residues. Per germline, CDR1 SQVTM and CDR2 ANQGSEA. CDR3 sequence: CSVEGSSTDTQYF. For the CDR3, the DNA is TGCAGCGTTGAAGGGAGTAGCACAGATACGCAGTATTTT.

This chain uses TRBV12-3 or TRBV12-4 with TRBJ2-1; weak D call: TRBD2 (5 bases). The CDR3 has 15 amino acids. V was clipped by 6 bases and J by 1 base, with 13 bases between them. The CDR3 nucleotides are TGTGCCAGCAGCCAGATGGCGGGTTCCTACAATGAGCAGTTCTTC. Translated, it gives CASSQMAGSYNEQFF.

The V gene is TRBV30, the J gene TRBJ1-2; 9 bases line up with TRBD1. Germline V gene lookup returns CDR1 GTSNPN and CDR2 SVGIG (reference sequence). This CDR3 comprises 14 residues. The junction had 8 bases not matched to a gene; V was cut back by 5 bases and J by 4 bases. CDR3 amino acids: CAWASLQGAYGYTF. CDR3 nucleotide sequence: TGTGCCTGGGCGTCTTTACAGGGGGCCTATGGCTACACCTTC.

The rearrangement uses TRBV12-3 or TRBV12-4 and TRBJ2-7; TRBD2 agrees at 9 bases. Trimming removed 3 bases from V and 6 bases from J; junction bases left unmatched: 6. The CDR3 spans 14 residues. This CDR3 reads CASSLGLAGREQYV. The CDR3 bases are TGTGCCAGCAGTTTGGGCCTAGCGGGACGCGAGCAGTACGTC.

Only a few counts were recorded for this clonotype. The chain recombines TRBV4-3 with TRBJ1-1; no clear D gene. The germline gives CDR1 LGHNA, CDR2 YSLEER. V was cut by 0 bases and J by 2 bases, with 7 bases left in between. The CDR3 is made up of 14 amino acids. The CDR3 loop is CASSQEADNTEAFF. In nucleotides, the CDR3 is TGCGCCAGCAGCCAAGAGGCAGATAACACTGAAGCTTTCTTT.

This clonotype turned up a few times. This chain joins TRBV19 and TRBJ2-1; 7 bases map to TRBD1. J gave up 3 bases and V 4 bases, and 3 bases lay outside the gene matches. The CDR3 has 14 residues. Germline V lookup: CDR1 LNHDA, CDR2 SQIVND (reference sequence). CDR3 sequence reads: CASSTDRNYNEQFF. The DNA of the CDR3 is TGTGCCAGTAGTACGGACAGGAACTACAATGAGCAGTTCTTC.

The V call is TRBV12-3 or TRBV12-4, the J call TRBJ2-5; 15 bases line up with TRBD2. V shed 11 bases and J 6 bases; nucleotides not matched to a gene: 7. This CDR3 comprises 14 residues. The CDR3 sequence is CASQGLAGGKTQYF. CDR3 DNA: TGTGCCTCACAGGGACTAGCGGGAGGAAAGACCCAGTACTTC.

V and J are TRBV4-2 and TRBJ2-2; D unclear. Germline V gene sequence: CDR1 LGHNA, CDR2 YNFKEQ. V lost 0 bases to trimming and J lost 4 bases, with 12 bases between them. The CDR3 is 16 residues long. As DNA, the CDR3 is TGTGCCAGCAGCCAAGATCAAGGACCGGTCACCGGGGAGCTGTTTTTT. Translation gives CASSQDQGPVTGELFF.

This sequence joins TRBV7-2 and TRBJ2-5; the match to TRBD2 covers 7 bases. V shed 3 bases and J 2 bases; nucleotides not matched to a gene: 3. The CDR3 consists of 14 residues. CDR1 and CDR2 from the germline V gene are SGHTA and FQGNSA. The CDR3 DNA reads as TGTGCCAGCAGCTTTGTAGCGGGTCAAGAGACCCAGTACTTC. Protein product: CASSFVAGQETQYF.

CDR3 amino acids: CASSWGGGRSPLHF. DNA for the CDR3: TGTGCCAGCAGTTGGGGAGGGGGTAGGTCACCCCTCCACTTT. The chain carries TRBV12-3 or TRBV12-4 and TRBJ1-6; D is possibly TRBD1 (6 bases). Trimming left V 4 bases short and J 10 bases short, with 14 bases between. The CDR3 contains 14 residues.

V gene TRBV6-5 combines with J gene TRBJ1-3; tentatively, D is TRBD1 (5 bases). Germline V gene data show CDR1 as MNHEY and CDR2 as SVGAGI. The CDR3 is 16 amino acids. V shed 2 bases and J shed 0 bases, with 11 bases lying between them. The CDR3 is CASSYERGSSGNTIYF. CDR3 in DNA: TGTGCCAGCAGTTACGAGAGGGGCAGCTCTGGAAACACCATATATTTT.

J is TRBJ2-7 and V is TRBV7-8; D not certain. The length of the CDR3 is 12 residues. The germline CDR1 and CDR2 sequences are SGHVS and FQNEAQ. With 5 bases removed from V and 3 bases from J, the gap between germline ends came to 8 bases. This CDR3 reads CASSGKIYEQYV. CDR3 sequence (DNA): TGTGCCAGCAGCGGGAAGATCTACGAGCAGTACGTC.

This clonotype was seen only a few times. The chain is built from TRBV20-1 and TRBJ2-4; TRBD2 agrees at 9 bases. From germline, CDR1 is DFQATT and CDR2 SNEGSKA (reference sequence). The CDR3 covers 13 residues. V lost 7 bases and J lost 3; bases outside the gene matches: 4. This CDR3 reads CSVASGVKNIQYF. CDR3 in DNA: TGCAGTGTGGCTAGCGGGGTCAAAAACATTCAGTACTTC.

This clonotype occurred a few times. V and J are TRBV12-3 or TRBV12-4 and TRBJ2-1, with 12 bases matching TRBD2. The CDR3 loop spans 16 amino acids. Trimming cost V 4 bases and J 8 bases; bases outside gene matches: 9. The CDR3 bases are TGTGCCAGCAGTTGGCGACTAGCGGGAGCGATCGATGAGCAGTTCTTC. It specifies CASSWRLAGAIDEQFF.

The chain employs TRBV5-6 and TRBJ2-2; perhaps TRBD1 as D (5 bases). The CDR3 extends over 15 amino acids. The ends were cut back, 0 bases at V and 4 bases at J, with 10 bases in the middle. Germline assignment: CDR1 SGHDT and CDR2 YYEEEE. The CDR3 sequence is CASSLVGAVTGELFF. The DNA for the CDR3 is TGTGCCAGCAGCTTGGTAGGGGCGGTCACCGGGGAGCTGTTTTTT.

This clonotype appeared once. The genes are TRBV11-2 and TRBJ2-3; possibly TRBD2 for D (6 bases). The CDR3 contains 16 residues. Germline-derived CDR1 and CDR2 are SGHAT and FQNNGV. The V end lost 1 base, the J end lost 0 bases, and 11 bases lay between the germline ends. CDR3 sequence: CASSLVAVLSTDTQYF. CDR3 DNA: TGTGCCAGCAGCTTAGTAGCGGTCCTTAGCACAGATACGCAGTATTTT.

This chain uses TRBV6-2 or TRBV6-3 with TRBJ2-2; D is undetermined. CDR3 length: 13 residues. The germline V gene has CDR1 MNHEY and CDR2 SVGEGT. V dropped 10 bases and J dropped 10 bases, with 19 bases sitting between them. The DNA of the CDR3 is TGTGCCACCTTGGAGTACGGGTCCTCGGAGCTGTTTTTT. It codes for CATLEYGSSELFF.

There are a few counts of this clonotype. This chain uses TRBV30 with TRBJ2-2; TRBD2 might be the D (5 bases). The CDR3 covers 18 residues. Looked up from germline, CDR1 is GTSNPN and CDR2 is SVGIG (reference sequence). V was pared by 4 bases and J by 2 bases, with 23 bases between. The CDR3 DNA is TGTGCCTGGACTTTCGGGTTACTAGATCCGAGAAACACCGGGGAGCTGTTTTTT. Encoded protein: CAWTFGLLDPRNTGELFF.

This clonotype was observed a few times. The DNA of the CDR3 is TGTGCCAGCAGCCCCAACTCTGGAAACACCATATATTTT. Translated: CASSPNSGNTIYF. The chain recombines TRBV7-2 with TRBJ1-3; D is uncertain. V shed 5 bases and J shed 0 bases, with 5 bases lying between them. CDR1 is SGHTA, CDR2 FQGNSA, per germline. This CDR3 contains 13 residues.

The chain is built from TRBV7-2 and TRBJ2-5; TRBD2 aligns across 10 bases. Per germline, CDR1 SGHTA and CDR2 FQGNSA. This CDR3 spans 14 amino acids. Unmatched junction bases numbered 3, after V lost 5 bases and J lost 3 bases. The DNA of the CDR3 is TGTGCCAGCAGCCATGGACTAGCGGAAGAGACCCAGTACTTC. Translation: CASSHGLAEETQYF.

The chain uses TRBV6-2 or TRBV6-3 and TRBJ2-5; 15 nucleotides agree with TRBD2. Unmatched junction bases numbered 8, after V lost 4 bases and J lost 5 bases. Germline V lookup: CDR1 MNHEY, CDR2 SVGEGT. This CDR3 contains 17 residues. The CDR3 DNA follows: TGTGCCAGCAGTTCCGGGACTAGCGGGAGGATTTACGAGACCCAGTACTTC. Amino acids: CASSSGTSGRIYETQYF.

The V gene is TRBV12-3 or TRBV12-4, the J gene TRBJ2-3; D might be TRBD1 or TRBD2, each matching 6 bases. The V end lost 2 bases, the J end lost 0 bases, and 9 bases lay between the germline ends. The CDR3 runs 15 residues. The CDR3 coding sequence is TGTGCCAGCAGTTTACAGGGGAGGAGCACAGATACGCAGTATTTT. This translates into CASSLQGRSTDTQYF.

The rearrangement uses TRBV6-1 and TRBJ2-5, with 8 bases fitting TRBD2. This CDR3 has 13 amino acids. The V gene's germline CDR1 is MNHNS and CDR2 SASEGT. V lost 5 bases, J lost 4 bases, and 3 bases stayed unmatched. This CDR3 is CASSLAGSETQYF. The CDR3, as DNA: TGTGCCAGCAGTCTAGCGGGTTCAGAGACCCAGTACTTC.

V gene TRBV5-8 combines with J gene TRBJ2-3; 7 bases fit TRBD2. This CDR3 contains 15 residues. Germline loops: CDR1 SGHTS, CDR2 YDEGEE. The ends lost 0 bases at V and 2 bases at J; junction bases unmatched: 3. The CDR3 nucleotides read TGTGCCAGCAGCTTGGCGGGACTAATCACAGATACGCAGTATTTT. The encoded protein is CASSLAGLITDTQYF.